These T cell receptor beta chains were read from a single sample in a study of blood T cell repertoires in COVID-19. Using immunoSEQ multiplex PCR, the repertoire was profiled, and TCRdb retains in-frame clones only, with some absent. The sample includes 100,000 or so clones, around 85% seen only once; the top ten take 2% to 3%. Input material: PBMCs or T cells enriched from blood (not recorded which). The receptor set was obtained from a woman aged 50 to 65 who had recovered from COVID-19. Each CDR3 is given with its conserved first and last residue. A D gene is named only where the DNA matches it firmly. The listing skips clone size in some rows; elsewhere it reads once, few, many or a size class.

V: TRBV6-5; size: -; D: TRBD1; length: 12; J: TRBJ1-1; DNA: TGTGCCGGCGACAGGGGGAACACTGAAGCTTTCTTT; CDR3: CAGDRGNTEAFF
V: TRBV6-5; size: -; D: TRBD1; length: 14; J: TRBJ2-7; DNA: TGTGCCAGCCGCGAGTACGGGACAGTTTACGAGCAGTACTTC; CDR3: CASREYGTVYEQYF
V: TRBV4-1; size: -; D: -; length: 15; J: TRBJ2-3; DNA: TGCGCCAGCAGCCAAGTCCTGGCGGGGACAGATACGCAGTATTTT; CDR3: CASSQVLAGTDTQYF
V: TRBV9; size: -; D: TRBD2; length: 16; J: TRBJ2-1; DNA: TGTGCCAGCAGCGTTTCACTAGCGGGGGGCCCCAATGAGCAGTTCTTC; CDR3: CASSVSLAGGPNEQFF
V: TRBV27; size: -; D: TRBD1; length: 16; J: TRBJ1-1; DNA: TGTGCCAGCAGTCACCTACAGGGGGCTCGGAACACTGAAGCTTTCTTT; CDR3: CASSHLQGARNTEAFF
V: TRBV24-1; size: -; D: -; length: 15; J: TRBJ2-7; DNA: TGTGCCACCAGTGACAATGCAGGGGCCCCTAAAGAGCAGTACTTC; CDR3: CATSDNAGAPKEQYF
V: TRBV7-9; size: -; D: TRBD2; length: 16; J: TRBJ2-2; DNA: TGTGCCAGCAGCTTAGTGCTAGCGGAGAACACCGGGGAGCTGTTTTTT; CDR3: CASSLVLAENTGELFF
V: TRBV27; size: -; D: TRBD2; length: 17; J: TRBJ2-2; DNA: TGTGCCAGCTCCGGGACTAGCGGGGGGGCGAACACCGGGGAGCTGTTTTTT; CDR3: CASSGTSGGANTGELFF
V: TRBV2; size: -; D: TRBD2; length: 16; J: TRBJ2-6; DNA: TGTGCCAGCTCGGGGGGAGGATCTTCTGGGGCCAACGTCCTGACTTTC; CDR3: CASSGGGSSGANVLTF
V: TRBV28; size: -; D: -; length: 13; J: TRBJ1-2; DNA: TGTGCCAGCAGTCGCGAACGGTACTATGGCTACACCTTC; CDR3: CASSRERYYGYTF
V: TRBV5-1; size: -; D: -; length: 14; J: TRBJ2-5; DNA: TGCGCCAGCAGCTTGGCCGGGAACGAAGAGACCCAGTACTTC; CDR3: CASSLAGNEETQYF
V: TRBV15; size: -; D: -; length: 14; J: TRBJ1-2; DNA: TGTGCCACCAGCAGTTCGACCCGGGGAAGTGGCTACACCTTC; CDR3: CATSSSTRGSGYTF
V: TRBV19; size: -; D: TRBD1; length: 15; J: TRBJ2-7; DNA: TGTGCCAGTAGTCGAAACCGGGACAGCTCCTACGAGCAGTACTTC; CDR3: CASSRNRDSSYEQYF
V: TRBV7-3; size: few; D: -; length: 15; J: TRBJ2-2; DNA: TGTGCCAGCAGCTCCTCCCCTTCGAACACCGGGGAGCTGTTTTTT; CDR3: CASSSSPSNTGELFF
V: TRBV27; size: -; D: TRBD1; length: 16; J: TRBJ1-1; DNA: TGTGCCAGCAGTTTATTATTAGAGGGGGCGAACACTGAAGCTTTCTTT; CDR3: CASSLLLEGANTEAFF
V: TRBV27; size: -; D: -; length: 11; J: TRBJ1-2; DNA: TGTGCCAGCAGTTCAGGGGATGGCTACACCTTC; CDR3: CASSSGDGYTF
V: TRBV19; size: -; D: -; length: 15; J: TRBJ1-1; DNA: TGTGCCAGTAGTACACAAGACGCCGGGGACACTGAAGCTTTCTTT; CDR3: CASSTQDAGDTEAFF
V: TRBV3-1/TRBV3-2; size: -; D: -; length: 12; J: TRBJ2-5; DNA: TGTGCCAGCAGCCCGTTCGGAGAGACCCAGTACTTC; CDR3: CASSPFGETQYF
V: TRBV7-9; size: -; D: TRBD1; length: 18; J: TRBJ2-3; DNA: TGTGCCAGCAGGGGGCGGGCACCGGGACAGGGAAGCACAGATACGCAGTATTTT; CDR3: CASRGRAPGQGSTDTQYF
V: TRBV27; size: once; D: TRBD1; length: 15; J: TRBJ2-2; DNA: TGTGCCAGCGGAAACTCAGGGGGCGCGGCCGGGGAGCTGTTTTTT; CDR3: CASGNSGGAAGELFF
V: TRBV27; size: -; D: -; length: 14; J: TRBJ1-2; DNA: TGTGCCAGCAGCCTCCGGGCAGGGGCAAATGGCTACACCTTC; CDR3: CASSLRAGANGYTF
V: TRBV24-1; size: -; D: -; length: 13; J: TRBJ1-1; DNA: TGTGCCGCAAGACGGGGAGGTGGCACTGAAGCTTTCTTT; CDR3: CAARRGGGTEAFF
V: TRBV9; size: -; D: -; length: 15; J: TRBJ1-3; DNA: TGTGCCAGCAGCTTCCCGTCGGGGTCTGGAAACACCATATATTTT; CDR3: CASSFPSGSGNTIYF
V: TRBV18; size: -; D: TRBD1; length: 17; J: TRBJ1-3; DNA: TGTGCCAGCTCACCTAGGGAAAACAGGGGAACTGGAAACACCATATATTTT; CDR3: CASSPRENRGTGNTIYF
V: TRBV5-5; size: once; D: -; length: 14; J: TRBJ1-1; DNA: TGTGCCAGCAGCTTGGACGGGATAAACACTGAAGCTTTCTTT; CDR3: CASSLDGINTEAFF
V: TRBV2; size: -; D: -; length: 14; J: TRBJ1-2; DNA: TGTGCCAGCAATGATCCACGATCATCGGAGGGCTACACCTTC; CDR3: CASNDPRSSEGYTF
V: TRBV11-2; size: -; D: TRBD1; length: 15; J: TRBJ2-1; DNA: TGTGCCAGCACCGCTTTTACAGGGGGTAACAATGAGCAGTTCTTC; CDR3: CASTAFTGGNNEQFF
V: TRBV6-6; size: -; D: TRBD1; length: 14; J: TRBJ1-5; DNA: TGTGCCAGCAGGGGGACAGGGGGGTATCAGCCCCAGCATTTT; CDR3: CASRGTGGYQPQHF
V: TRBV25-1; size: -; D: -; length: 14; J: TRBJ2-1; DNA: TGTGCCAGCAGTGAATGGGCAGGGTTAAATGAGCAGTTCTTC; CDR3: CASSEWAGLNEQFF
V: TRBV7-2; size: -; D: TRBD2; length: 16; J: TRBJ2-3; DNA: TGTGCCAGCAGACGAGACCCAGGGACTAGCGCTATAACGCAGTATTTT; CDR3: CASRRDPGTSAITQYF
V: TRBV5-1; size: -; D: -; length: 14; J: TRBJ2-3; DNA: TGCGCCAGCAGCTTGGCACAGTTCACAGATACGCAGTATTTT; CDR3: CASSLAQFTDTQYF
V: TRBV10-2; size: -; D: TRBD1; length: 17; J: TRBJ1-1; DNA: TGCGCCAGCAGTGATTATGCGGGACAGGGGCAGGGCACTGAAGCTTTCTTT; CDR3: CASSDYAGQGQGTEAFF